This is a list of T cell receptor beta chains from one sample in a study of cytomegalovirus exposure and HLA in healthy donors. Libraries were prepared by immunoSEQ multiplex PCR; TCRdb keeps only in-frame clonotypes and omits some of them. This table has 35,000 to 50,000 clones, roughly 80% appearing once. The sequenced sample consisted of PBMCs. These receptors all come from a young man in good health and CMV-seronegative. The CDR3 runs from the conserved cysteine through the conserved F or W. D genes are given only for firm matches. Size tells how often a clone was seen (once, few, many) or the class of an expanded clone, and some rows leave it out.

D: TRBD2
length: 16
size: -
V: TRBV5-6
J: TRBJ2-3
CDR3: CASSLGLAGGTDTQYF
DNA: TGTGCCAGCAGCTTGGGGCTAGCGGGAGGCACAGATACGCAGTATTTT

D: -
length: 15
size: -
V: TRBV5-1
J: TRBJ2-7
CDR3: CASSFPDRPTNEQYF
DNA: TGCGCCAGCAGCTTCCCCGACAGGCCGACCAACGAGCAGTACTTC

D: -
length: 16
size: -
V: TRBV7-9
J: TRBJ2-3
CDR3: CASSLAMGRGPDTQYF
DNA: TGTGCCAGCAGCTTAGCTATGGGCAGGGGCCCAGATACGCAGTATTTT

D: TRBD2
length: 13
size: -
V: TRBV5-1
J: TRBJ2-5
CDR3: CASSSTSGETQYF
DNA: TGCGCCAGCAGCTCGACTAGCGGGGAGACCCAGTACTTC

D: TRBD2
length: 15
size: -
V: TRBV2
J: TRBJ2-7
CDR3: CASSEVLSGSYEQYF
DNA: TGTGCCAGCAGTGAAGTTCTTAGCGGGAGCTACGAGCAGTACTTC

D: TRBD1
length: 17
size: -
V: TRBV9
J: TRBJ2-6
CDR3: CASSRTGLSSGANVLTF
DNA: TGTGCCAGCAGCAGGACAGGGCTTAGCTCTGGGGCCAACGTCCTGACTTTC

D: TRBD2
length: 15
size: -
V: TRBV29-1
J: TRBJ2-2
CDR3: CSVVAGVPNTGELFF
DNA: TGCAGCGTTGTAGCGGGAGTCCCGAACACCGGGGAGCTGTTTTTT

D: -
length: 15
size: few
V: TRBV19
J: TRBJ1-2
CDR3: CASSIDGATPYGYTF
DNA: TGTGCCAGTAGTATCGATGGGGCTACCCCCTATGGCTACACCTTC

D: TRBD1
length: 16
size: -
V: TRBV27
J: TRBJ1-1
CDR3: CASSLSYRGRGTEAFF
DNA: TGTGCCAGCAGTTTATCCTACAGGGGAAGAGGCACTGAAGCTTTCTTT

D: -
length: 16
size: -
V: TRBV18
J: TRBJ2-2
CDR3: CASSLAPPGNTGELFF
DNA: TGTGCCAGCTCACTCGCACCACCGGGGAACACCGGGGAGCTGTTTTTT

D: TRBD1
length: 18
size: -
V: TRBV19
J: TRBJ2-1
CDR3: CASSTRSRGFLIANEQFF
DNA: TGTGCCAGTAGTACCCGGAGCAGGGGGTTTTTGATTGCGAATGAGCAGTTCTTC

D: TRBD1
length: 17
size: -
V: TRBV5-1
J: TRBJ2-6
CDR3: CASSPGQGNSGANVLTF
DNA: TGCGCCAGCAGCCCGGGACAGGGGAACTCTGGGGCCAACGTCCTGACTTTC

D: TRBD2
length: 16
size: -
V: TRBV7-2
J: TRBJ2-3
CDR3: CASSPWTSGRVDTQYF
DNA: TGTGCCAGCAGCCCTTGGACTAGCGGGAGGGTTGATACGCAGTATTTT

D: -
length: 15
size: few
V: TRBV5-4
J: TRBJ2-1
CDR3: CASSARREGDNEQFF
DNA: TGTGCCAGCAGCGCTCGTAGGGAAGGGGACAATGAGCAGTTCTTC

D: -
length: 13
size: -
V: TRBV4-3
J: TRBJ2-7
CDR3: CASSQVTGFQQYF
DNA: TGCGCCAGCAGCCAAGTAACAGGGTTCCAGCAGTACTTC

D: -
length: 13
size: -
V: TRBV27
J: TRBJ2-5
CDR3: CASTRLGGEAQYF
DNA: TGTGCCAGCACCCGCCTCGGCGGAGAGGCCCAGTACTTC

D: -
length: 16
size: -
V: TRBV5-1
J: TRBJ1-4
CDR3: CASSAGLLDPNEKLFF
DNA: TGCGCCAGCAGCGCGGGATTGCTAGACCCAAATGAAAAACTGTTTTTT

D: -
length: 17
size: few
V: TRBV28
J: TRBJ2-2
CDR3: CASSPPGGGSFTGELFF
DNA: TGTGCCAGCAGCCCGCCGGGGGGCGGGAGTTTCACCGGGGAGCTGTTTTTT

D: -
length: 15
size: -
V: TRBV4-3
J: TRBJ2-5
CDR3: CASSQAGGLGETQYF
DNA: TGCGCCAGCAGCCAAGCAGGGGGGCTGGGGGAGACCCAGTACTTC

D: -
length: 14
size: -
V: TRBV6-1
J: TRBJ2-2
CDR3: CASSVWAETGELFF
DNA: TGTGCCAGCAGTGTTTGGGCAGAGACCGGGGAGCTGTTTTTT

D: TRBD2
length: 14
size: -
V: TRBV28
J: TRBJ2-7
CDR3: CASSGGGTYYEQYF
DNA: TGTGCCAGCAGTGGCGGGGGTACGTACTACGAGCAGTACTTC

D: -
length: 17
size: -
V: TRBV7-9
J: TRBJ2-3
CDR3: CASSYDAAGARGDTQYF
DNA: TGTGCCAGCAGCTATGACGCGGCGGGGGCGCGGGGAGATACGCAGTATTTT

D: -
length: 15
size: -
V: TRBV18
J: TRBJ1-1
CDR3: CASSPLGAGSTEAFF
DNA: TGTGCCAGCTCACCACTCGGAGCAGGGTCGACTGAAGCTTTCTTT

D: -
length: 13
size: once
V: TRBV6-4
J: TRBJ1-2
CDR3: CASSDGGNYGYTF
DNA: TGTGCCAGCAGTGACGGGGGGAACTATGGCTACACCTTC

D: -
length: 15
size: -
V: TRBV9
J: TRBJ2-1
CDR3: CASSVDGNPYNEQFF
DNA: TGTGCCAGCAGCGTAGACGGGAACCCCTACAATGAGCAGTTCTTC